The T cell receptor beta chain under discussion was sequenced for a study of blood T cell repertoires in COVID-19. The authors' processing: Nucleated cell counts were estimated from reference gene primer amplification. The method was immunoSEQ multiplex PCR; TCRdb's version includes in-frame clones alone and lacks a portion of them. V and J calls and clone size are those listed in that table; D and trimming were worked out from the DNA. Here the sample spans about 150,000 clones, approximately 91% being singletons. V lost 6 bases, J lost 7 bases, and 18 bases stayed unmatched. This CDR3 region has 17 residues. Germline CDR1 is MNHEY and CDR2 is SMNVEV (reference sequence). Seattle patients were enrolled during active infection and followed longitudinally.

This chain joins TRBV27 and TRBJ2-7; 10 nucleotides match TRBD1. The material sequenced was peripheral blood. The clonotype was recovered from a young man with COVID-19, enrolled during active disease. Here the CDR3 reads CASSPSLGQGFGIEQYF. The CDR3 coding sequence is TGTGCCAGCAGCCCCAGCCTGGGACAGGGGTTCGGTATTGAGCAGTACTTC.